This entry lists 30 T cell receptor beta chains sequenced from one sample in a study of blood T cell repertoires in COVID-19. TCRdb keeps only in-frame clones here, not all; method: immunoSEQ multiplex PCR. The sample holds approximately 100,000 clones; more than 65% are singletons and the top ten take more than 20%. The sequenced material came from peripheral blood. The receptors come from a man aged 60-69 years with acute or convalescent COVID-19.

The rearrangement links TRBV5-6 to TRBJ1-6; 8 nucleotides align to TRBD1. CDR1 is SGHDT and CDR2 is YYEEEE in the germline V gene. The trim removed 4 bases at V and 6 bases at J, leaving 6 bases unmatched. This CDR3 spans 15 amino acids. The CDR3 reads CASSPMDRANSPLHF. The CDR3 coding sequence is TGTGCCAGCAGCCCTATGGACAGGGCTAATTCACCCCTCCACTTT.

V gene TRBV7-8 combines with J gene TRBJ2-5, with unresolved D. The CDR3 totals 14 residues. In germline, CDR1 is SGHVS, CDR2 FQNEAQ. V lost 5 bases to trimming and J lost 3 bases, with 13 bases between them. As DNA, the CDR3 is TGTGCCAGCAGCCGAGTGGGCAGAAAAGAGACCCAGTACTTC. Encoded protein: CASSRVGRKETQYF.

V gene TRBV6-2 or TRBV6-3 combines with J gene TRBJ1-1; TRBD1 is a possible D gene (5 bases). The length of the CDR3 is 14 residues. With 6 bases removed from V and 4 bases from J, the gap between germline ends came to 15 bases. Germline CDR1 and CDR2: MNHEY and SVGEGT. For the CDR3, the DNA is TGTGCCAGCAGGCCTCCGGGGGGAGGCACTGAAGCTTTCTTT. Residues: CASRPPGGGTEAFF.

This chain links TRBV10-2 with TRBJ2-2; D is perhaps TRBD2 (5 bases). The V gene's germline CDR1 is WSHSY and CDR2 SAAADI. Between the trimmed V and J ends, which lost 3 bases and 5 bases, there was a span of 10 bases. This CDR3 has 14 residues. The CDR3 loop is CASSDGRGTGELFF. The CDR3 DNA follows: TGCGCCAGCAGTGATGGCCGGGGAACCGGGGAGCTGTTTTTT.

Only one count was recorded for this clone. The V and J genes are TRBV18 and TRBJ1-5; D gene ambiguous. Germline V gene sequence: CDR1 KGHSH, CDR2 LQKENI. With 4 bases removed from V and 4 bases from J, the gap between germline ends came to 11 bases. The CDR3 totals 14 residues. CDR3 in DNA: TGTGCCAGCTCACGAGGGCCGGAAAATCAGCCCCAGCATTTT. This translates into CASSRGPENQPQHF.

The gene calls are TRBV7-9 and TRBJ2-6; 8 bases are a match to TRBD1. The V gene's germline CDR1 is SEHNR and CDR2 FQNEAQ (reference sequence). The CDR3 contains 16 residues. V was pared by 5 bases and J by 4 bases, with 7 bases of the junction left unmatched. CDR3 DNA sequence: TGTGCCAGCAGCAAGGACAGGGCAGGCGGGGCCAACGTCCTGACTTTC. This translates into CASSKDRAGGANVLTF.

This clone has a handful of counts. The rearrangement uses TRBV5-1 and TRBJ2-1, with D possibly TRBD1 on 6 matching bases. V shed 4 bases and J shed 5 bases, with 16 bases lying between them. Germline CDR1 reads SGHRS; CDR2 reads YFSETQ. The CDR3 has 15 amino acids. CDR3 DNA: TGCGCCAGCAGCCCCGGACAGCCGGGCAACAATGAGCAGTTCTTC. Amino acids: CASSPGQPGNNEQFF.

This rearrangement joins TRBV6-5 to TRBJ2-5; 7 bases are a match to TRBD1. The CDR3 totals 15 residues. Germline trimming cut 2 bases from V and 2 bases from J; bases unmatched to any gene: 5. Germline V gene sequence: CDR1 MNHEY, CDR2 SVGAGI. CDR3 in amino acids: CASSYLRGQQETQYF. The CDR3 DNA follows: TGTGCCAGCAGTTACCTAAGGGGGCAGCAAGAGACCCAGTACTTC.

CDR3 loop: CASSFTGGANTEAFF. Written as DNA, the CDR3 is TGCGCCAGCAGCTTTACAGGGGGCGCGAACACTGAAGCTTTCTTT. This sequence joins TRBV5-1 and TRBJ1-1; TRBD1 matches at 9 bases. The CDR3 has 15 residues. V dropped 2 bases and J dropped 1; count of bases not matched to a gene: 3. Germline V lookup: CDR1 SGHRS, CDR2 YFSETQ.

The chain recombines TRBV5-1 with TRBJ2-2; 7 positions agree with TRBD1. The CDR3 is 14 amino acids. V was pared by 4 bases and J by 7 bases, with 7 bases of the junction left unmatched. Germline V gene data show CDR1 as SGHRS and CDR2 as YFSETQ. CDR3 bases: TGCGCCAGCAGCCCCTCGGGACAGTTCGGGGAGCTGTTTTTT. Protein sequence: CASSPSGQFGELFF.

V is TRBV4-2 and J is TRBJ1-1, with 8 positions matching TRBD1. Germline loops: CDR1 LGHNA, CDR2 YNFKEQ. J gave up 7 bases and V 2 bases, and 6 bases lay outside the gene matches. The CDR3 runs to 14 residues. CDR3 residues: CASSQSGGGGEAFF. Written as DNA, the CDR3 is TGTGCCAGCAGCCAATCAGGGGGCGGAGGTGAAGCTTTCTTT.

The chain couples TRBV18 to TRBJ1-1; a weak D match, TRBD1 (5 bases). The CDR3 runs 15 residues. Trimming cost V 1 base and J 3 bases, with 12 bases left between them. Germline V lookup: CDR1 KGHSH, CDR2 LQKENI. The CDR3 nucleotides are TGTGCCAGCTCACCACTCGCAGGGAAGGACACTGAAGCTTTCTTT. Translating it yields CASSPLAGKDTEAFF.

The rearrangement uses TRBV5-4 and TRBJ2-5; TRBD1 is a possible D gene (6 bases). Germline assignment: CDR1 SGHNT and CDR2 YYREEE (reference sequence). Trimming removed 4 bases from V and 0 bases from J, with 13 bases in between. This CDR3 comprises 15 residues. The CDR3 reads CASSLRQANQETQYF. As DNA, the CDR3 is TGTGCCAGCAGCCTTAGACAGGCCAACCAAGAGACCCAGTACTTC.

The chain has TRBV28 and TRBJ1-3; no clear D. Between the trimmed V and J ends, which lost 8 bases and 4 bases, there was a span of 12 bases. The germline gives CDR1 MDHEN, CDR2 SYDVKM. The CDR3 consists of 13 residues. This CDR3 reads CASLGEFGNTIYF. The CDR3 nucleotides are TGTGCCAGCTTGGGAGAGTTCGGAAACACCATATATTTT.

The chain recombines TRBV7-9 with TRBJ2-5; 9 bases line up with TRBD1. V gave up 5 bases and J gave up 2 bases; unmatched junction bases: 6. Germline CDR1 reads SEHNR; CDR2 reads FQNEAQ (reference sequence). The CDR3 loop spans 15 amino acids. In DNA form, the CDR3 reads TGTGCCAGCAGCCCTCAGGACAGGGGACAAGAGACCCAGTACTTC. Translation gives CASSPQDRGQETQYF.

The chain has TRBV4-2 and TRBJ2-7; a weak D match, TRBD2 (6 bases). The CDR3 has 15 residues. V lost 1 base and J lost 5, with 15 bases in between. CDR1 is LGHNA and CDR2 is YNFKEQ in the germline V gene. CDR3 nucleotide sequence: TGTGCCAGCAGCCAAGGCGGGACGATGTCGGACGAGCAGTACTTC. It specifies CASSQGGTMSDEQYF.

This chain connects TRBV6-5 to TRBJ2-1; maybe TRBD1 (5 bases). The germline CDR1 and CDR2 sequences are MNHEY and SVGAGI. Trimming left V 6 bases short and J 12 bases short, with 12 bases between. The CDR3 spans 11 residues. CDR3 protein: CASSQQGRQFF. CDR3 coding DNA: TGTGCCAGCAGCCAGCAGGGTCGGCAGTTCTTC.

Comment on this clone: Given a much more abundant clone one base away, this may be a read error. The gene calls are TRBV5-6 and TRBJ2-2, with 8 bases lining up with TRBD1. This CDR3 is built from 16 residues. The V gene's germline CDR1 is SGHDT and CDR2 YYEEEE. V trimming: 4 bases; J trimming: 2 bases; junction bases outside the gene matches: 7. CDR3: CASSLGQGVNTGELFF. Here the CDR3 DNA reads TGTGCCAGCAGCCTAGGACAGGGAGTAAACACCGGGGAGCTGTTTTTT.

This clone appeared a single time. The J gene is TRBJ2-5, the V gene TRBV10-3; 7 bases fit TRBD1. The trim removed 5 bases at V and 1 base at J, leaving 1 base unmatched. Germline lookup yields CDR1 ENHRY and CDR2 SYGVKD. CDR3 length equals 13 residues. The chain's CDR3 is CAISRDSQETQYF. The CDR3 bases are TGTGCCATCAGTAGGGACAGCCAAGAGACCCAGTACTTC.

The rearrangement uses TRBV7-9 and TRBJ1-4; D unclear. The CDR3 runs to 15 residues. CDR1 is SEHNR, CDR2 FQNEAQ, per germline (reference sequence). Trimming pared 2 bases from V and 8 bases from J, leaving 15 bases between. Written as DNA, the CDR3 is TGTGCCAGCAGCTTATTAGAGTCACCTGCGGAAAAACTGTTTTTT. It is translated as CASSLLESPAEKLFF.

V and J are TRBV6-5 and TRBJ1-1, with D possibly TRBD1 on 5 matching bases. Per germline, CDR1 MNHEY and CDR2 SVGAGI. V was clipped by 6 bases and J by 11 bases, with 13 bases between them. The length of the CDR3 is 11 residues. CDR3 in amino acids: CASSTGPEAFF. CDR3 DNA: TGTGCCAGCAGCACAGGACCCGAGGCTTTCTTT.

The V gene is TRBV5-5, the J gene TRBJ2-7, with D possibly TRBD2 on 6 matching bases. CDR1 is SGHKS, CDR2 YYEKEE, per germline (reference sequence). The CDR3 loop spans 14 amino acids. Trimming removed 6 bases from V and 3 bases from J, with 16 bases in between. The CDR3 DNA follows: TGTGCCAGCACCTTACCGGGAGAAAACTACGAGCAGTACGTC. Translated, it gives CASTLPGENYEQYV.

The chain has TRBV27 and TRBJ2-1; D is undetermined. Germline loops: CDR1 MNHEY, CDR2 SMNVEV (reference sequence). V lost 6 bases and J lost 7, with 13 bases in between. The CDR3 spans 13 residues. CDR3 DNA sequence: TGTGCCAGCAGCTTGACTGTTCTTAATGAGCAGTTCTTC. This codes for CASSLTVLNEQFF.

V gene TRBV2 combines with J gene TRBJ2-5; maybe TRBD2 (7 bases). The germline gives CDR1 SNHLY, CDR2 FYNNEI. V was cut by 2 bases and J by 7 bases, with 8 bases left in between. There are 12 residues in the CDR3. CDR3 residues: CASSERGGTQYF. The CDR3 DNA follows: TGTGCCAGCAGTGAAAGGGGGGGGACCCAGTACTTC.

In its sample, this clone was seen once. The chain employs TRBV28 and TRBJ2-5, with 8 bases identical to TRBD1. Germline CDR1 MDHEN, CDR2 SYDVKM. Germline trimming cut 7 bases from V and 5 bases from J; bases unmatched to any gene: 6. This CDR3 region has 13 residues. The CDR3 loop is CASTMDRVETQYF. The CDR3 region has the DNA TGTGCCAGCACCATGGACAGGGTGGAGACCCAGTACTTC.

The V call is TRBV5-4, the J call TRBJ1-3; possibly TRBD1 for D (5 bases). Per the germline V gene, CDR1 is SGHNT and CDR2 is YYREEE (reference sequence). This CDR3 has 14 residues. V gave up 4 bases and J gave up 8 bases, with 16 bases separating them. The CDR3 loop reads CASSPGGRGHTIYF. The CDR3 nucleotides read TGTGCCAGCAGCCCCGGAGGGAGGGGTCACACCATATATTTT.

The V call is TRBV7-9, the J call TRBJ2-2, with 9 bases identical to TRBD2. CDR3 length equals 16 residues. V was pared by 8 bases and J by 6 bases, with 13 bases of the junction left unmatched. Germline CDR1 SEHNR, CDR2 FQNEAQ (reference sequence). CDR3 residues: CASLTGAGGSAGELFF. CDR3 sequence (DNA): TGTGCCAGCCTGACCGGAGCGGGGGGTTCTGCCGGGGAGCTGTTTTTT. Supplemented by reference TRBV7-9 and TRBJ2-2, the full variable domain reads DTGVSQNPRHKITKRGQNVTFRCDPISEHNRLYWYRQTLGQGPEFLTYFQNEAQLEKSRLLSDRFSAERPKGSFSTLEIQRTEQGDSAMYLCASLTGAGGSAGELFFGEGSRLTVL.

V gene TRBV3-1 (or the pseudogene TRBV3-2) combines with J gene TRBJ2-6, with TRBD2 matching over 7 bases. The V segment lost 1 base and the J segment 4 bases; nucleotides outside the gene matches: 4. CDR1 is LGHDT and CDR2 is YNNKEL in the germline V gene (reference sequence). The CDR3 has 16 amino acids. The CDR3 DNA follows: TGTGCCAGCAGCCAAGGGGGAGGGGTCGGGGCCAACGTCCTGACTTTC. Its translation is CASSQGGGVGANVLTF.

This rearrangement joins TRBV19 to TRBJ1-1; 11 bases map to TRBD1. CDR1 is LNHDA and CDR2 is SQIVND in the germline V gene (reference sequence). V shed 3 bases and J 2 bases; nucleotides not matched to a gene: 8. The CDR3 covers 17 residues. Written as DNA, the CDR3 is TGTGCCAGTAGTATTGTAGGCGGACAGGGGGCAAACACTGAAGCTTTCTTT. Translated: CASSIVGGQGANTEAFF.

The chain employs TRBV2 and TRBJ2-3; a weak D match, TRBD1 (6 bases). The CDR3 has 16 residues. Trimming took off 7 bases at V and 2 bases at J, with 19 bases between the two ends. The germline V gene encodes CDR1 SNHLY and CDR2 FYNNEI. CDR3 nucleotide sequence: TGTGCCAGCAACGAAGACTGGGTGGGGGCCACAGATACGCAGTATTTT. Encoded protein: CASNEDWVGATDTQYF.